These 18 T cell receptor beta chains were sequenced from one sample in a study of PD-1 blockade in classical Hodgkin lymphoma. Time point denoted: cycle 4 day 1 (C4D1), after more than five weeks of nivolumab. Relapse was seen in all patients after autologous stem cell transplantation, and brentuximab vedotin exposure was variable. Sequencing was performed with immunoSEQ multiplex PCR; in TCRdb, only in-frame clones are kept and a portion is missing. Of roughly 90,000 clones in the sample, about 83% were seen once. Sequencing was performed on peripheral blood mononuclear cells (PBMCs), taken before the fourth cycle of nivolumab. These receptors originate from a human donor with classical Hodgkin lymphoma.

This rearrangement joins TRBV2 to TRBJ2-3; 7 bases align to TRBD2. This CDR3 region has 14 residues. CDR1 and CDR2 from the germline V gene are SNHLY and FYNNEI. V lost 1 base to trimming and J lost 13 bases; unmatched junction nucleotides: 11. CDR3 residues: CASSEGGSASGEYF. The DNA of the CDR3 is TGTGCCAGCAGTGAAGGGGGGTCGGCTAGCGGCGAGTATTTT.

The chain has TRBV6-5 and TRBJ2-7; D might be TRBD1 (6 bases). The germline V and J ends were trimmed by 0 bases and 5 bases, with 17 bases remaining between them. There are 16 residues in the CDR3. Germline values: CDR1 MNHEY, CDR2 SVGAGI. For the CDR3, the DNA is TGTGCCAGCAGTTACTCGACCGGGACACCCCCTGACGAGCAGTACTTC. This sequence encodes CASSYSTGTPPDEQYF.

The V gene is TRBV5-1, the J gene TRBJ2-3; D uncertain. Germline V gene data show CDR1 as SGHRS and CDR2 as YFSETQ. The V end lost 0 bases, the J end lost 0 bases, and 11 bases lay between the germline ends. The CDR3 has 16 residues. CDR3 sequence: CASSLVLYSSTDTQYF. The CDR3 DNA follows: TGCGCCAGCAGCTTGGTACTCTACTCTAGCACAGATACGCAGTATTTT. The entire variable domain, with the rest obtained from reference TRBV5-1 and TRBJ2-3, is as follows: KAGVTQTPRYLIKTRGQQVTLSCSPISGHRSVSWYQQTPGQGLQFLFEYFSETQRNKGNFPGRFSGRQFSNSRSEMNVSTLELGDSALYLCASSLVLYSSTDTQYFGPGTRLTVL.

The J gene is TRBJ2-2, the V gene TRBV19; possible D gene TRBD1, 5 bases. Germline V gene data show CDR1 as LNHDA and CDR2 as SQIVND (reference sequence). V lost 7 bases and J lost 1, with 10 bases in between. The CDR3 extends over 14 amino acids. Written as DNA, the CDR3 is TGTGCCAGTAAAAGACAGCTGAACACCGGGGAGCTGTTTTTT. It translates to CASKRQLNTGELFF.

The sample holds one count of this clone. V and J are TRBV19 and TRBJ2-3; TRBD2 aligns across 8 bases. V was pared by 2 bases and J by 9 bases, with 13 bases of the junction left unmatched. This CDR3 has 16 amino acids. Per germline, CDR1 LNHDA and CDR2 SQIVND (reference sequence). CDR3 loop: CASSIRGGRPPVTQYF. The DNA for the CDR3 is TGTGCCAGTAGTATACGGGGCGGGAGGCCCCCGGTAACGCAGTATTTT.

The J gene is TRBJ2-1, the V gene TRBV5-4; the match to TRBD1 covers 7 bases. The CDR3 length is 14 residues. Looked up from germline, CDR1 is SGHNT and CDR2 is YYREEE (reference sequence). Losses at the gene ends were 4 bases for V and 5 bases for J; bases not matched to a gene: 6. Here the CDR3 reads CASSVVDRDNEQFF. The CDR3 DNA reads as TGTGCCAGCAGCGTAGTAGACAGGGACAATGAGCAGTTCTTC.

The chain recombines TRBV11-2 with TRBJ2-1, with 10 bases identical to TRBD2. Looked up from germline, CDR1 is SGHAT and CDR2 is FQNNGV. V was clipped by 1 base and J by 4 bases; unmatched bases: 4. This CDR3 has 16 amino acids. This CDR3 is CASSLAPSGSYNEQFF. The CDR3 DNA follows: TGTGCCAGCAGCTTAGCCCCTAGCGGGAGTTACAATGAGCAGTTCTTC.

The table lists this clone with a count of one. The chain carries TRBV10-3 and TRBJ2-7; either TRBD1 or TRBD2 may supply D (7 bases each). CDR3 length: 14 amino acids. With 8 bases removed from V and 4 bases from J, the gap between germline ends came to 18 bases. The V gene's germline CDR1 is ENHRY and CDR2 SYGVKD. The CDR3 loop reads CAIARDSGIYEQYF. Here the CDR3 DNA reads TGTGCCATCGCGCGGGACAGCGGGATATACGAGCAGTACTTC.

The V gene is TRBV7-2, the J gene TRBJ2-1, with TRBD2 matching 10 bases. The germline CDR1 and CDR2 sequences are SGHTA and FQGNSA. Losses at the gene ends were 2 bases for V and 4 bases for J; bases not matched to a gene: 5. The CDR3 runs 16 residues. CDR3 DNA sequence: TGTGCCAGCAGCTTATCCGGACTAGCGGTGTACAATGAGCAGTTCTTC. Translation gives CASSLSGLAVYNEQFF. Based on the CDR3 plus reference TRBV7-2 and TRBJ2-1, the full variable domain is GAGVSQSPSNKVTEKGKDVELRCDPISGHTALYWYRQSLGQGLEFLIYFQGNSAPDKSGLPSDRFSAERTGGSVSTLTIQRTQQEDSAVYLCASSLSGLAVYNEQFFGPGTRLTVL.

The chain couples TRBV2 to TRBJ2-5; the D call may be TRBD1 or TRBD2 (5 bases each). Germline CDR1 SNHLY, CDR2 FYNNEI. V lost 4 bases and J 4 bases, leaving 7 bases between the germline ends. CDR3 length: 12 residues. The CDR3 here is CASSGDGETQYF. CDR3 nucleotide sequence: TGTGCCAGCAGTGGGGACGGAGAGACCCAGTACTTC.

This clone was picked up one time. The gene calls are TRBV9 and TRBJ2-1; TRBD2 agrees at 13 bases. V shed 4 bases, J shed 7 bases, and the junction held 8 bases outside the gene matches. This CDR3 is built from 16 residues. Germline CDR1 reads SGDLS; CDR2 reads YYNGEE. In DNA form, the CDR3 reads TGTGCCAGCAGCCCACCGGGACTAGCGGGAAGTAATGAGCAGTTCTTC. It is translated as CASSPPGLAGSNEQFF.

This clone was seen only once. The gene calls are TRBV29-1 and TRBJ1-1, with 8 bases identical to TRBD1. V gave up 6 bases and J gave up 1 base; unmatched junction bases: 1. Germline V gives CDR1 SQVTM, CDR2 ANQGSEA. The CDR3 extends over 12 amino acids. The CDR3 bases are TGCAGCGTGGGGACAGGGAACACTGAAGCTTTCTTT. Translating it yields CSVGTGNTEAFF. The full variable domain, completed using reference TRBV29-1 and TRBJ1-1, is SAVISQKPSRDICQRGTSLTIQCQVDSQVTMMFWYRQQPGQSLTLIATANQGSEATYESGFVIDKFPISRPNLTFSTLTVSNMSPEDSSIYLCSVGTGNTEAFFGQGTRLTVV.

CDR3 DNA sequence: TGTGCCAGCAGAGTAAGAGCGGGAGTGCCTAGGGCCCAGTACTTC. It translates to CASRVRAGVPRAQYF. The V gene is TRBV6-1, the J gene TRBJ2-5; 8 bases are shared with TRBD2. Germline CDR1 MNHNS, CDR2 SASEGT. CDR3 length: 15 residues. The trim removed 6 bases at V and 9 bases at J, leaving 15 bases unmatched.

This chain's CDR3 is CASSQAPATPQYF. The CDR3 coding sequence is TGTGCCAGCAGCCAGGCGCCCGCGACACCGCAGTACTTC. The chain combines TRBV7-2 with TRBJ2-7, with D unresolved. V was pared by 5 bases and J by 9 bases, with 17 bases between. Germline assignment: CDR1 SGHTA and CDR2 FQGNSA. The CDR3 spans 13 residues.

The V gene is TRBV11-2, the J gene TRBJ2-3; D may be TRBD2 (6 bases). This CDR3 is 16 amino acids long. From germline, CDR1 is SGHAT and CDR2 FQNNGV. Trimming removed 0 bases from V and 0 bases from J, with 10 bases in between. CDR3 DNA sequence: TGTGCCAGCAGCTTAGATCCGGGAGCTAGCACAGATACGCAGTATTTT. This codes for CASSLDPGASTDTQYF.

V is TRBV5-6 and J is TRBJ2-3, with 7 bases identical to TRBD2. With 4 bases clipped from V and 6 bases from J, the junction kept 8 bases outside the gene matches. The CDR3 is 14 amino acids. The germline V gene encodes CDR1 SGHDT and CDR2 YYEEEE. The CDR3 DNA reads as TGTGCCAGCAGCACAAGGGCGGGGGTGGATACGCAGTATTTT. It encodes CASSTRAGVDTQYF.

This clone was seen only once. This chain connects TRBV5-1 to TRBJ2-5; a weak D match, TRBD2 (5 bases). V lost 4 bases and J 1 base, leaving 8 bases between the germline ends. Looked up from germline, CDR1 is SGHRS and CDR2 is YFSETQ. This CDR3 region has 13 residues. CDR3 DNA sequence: TGCGCCAGCAGCCTCACTAGCCAAGAGACCCAGTACTTC. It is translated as CASSLTSQETQYF. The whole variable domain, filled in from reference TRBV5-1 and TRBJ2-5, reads KAGVTQTPRYLIKTRGQQVTLSCSPISGHRSVSWYQQTPGQGLQFLFEYFSETQRNKGNFPGRFSGRQFSNSRSEMNVSTLELGDSALYLCASSLTSQETQYFGPGTRLLVL.

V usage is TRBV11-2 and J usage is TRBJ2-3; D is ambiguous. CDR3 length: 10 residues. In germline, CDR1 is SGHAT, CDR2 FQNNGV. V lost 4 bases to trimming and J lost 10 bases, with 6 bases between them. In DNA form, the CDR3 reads TGTGCCAGCAGCTCTGATGCGCAGTATTTT. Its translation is CASSSDAQYF.